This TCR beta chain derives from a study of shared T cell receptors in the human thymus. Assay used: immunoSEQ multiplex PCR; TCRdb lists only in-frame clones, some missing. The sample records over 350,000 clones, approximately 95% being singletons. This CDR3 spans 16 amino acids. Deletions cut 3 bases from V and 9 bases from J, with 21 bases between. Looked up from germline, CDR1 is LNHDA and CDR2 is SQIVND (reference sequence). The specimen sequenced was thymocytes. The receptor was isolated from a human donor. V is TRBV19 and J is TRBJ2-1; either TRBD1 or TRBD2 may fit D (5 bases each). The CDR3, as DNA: TGTGCCAGTAGTATCTCAGACAGACTAATTTCGGTTGAGCAGTTCTTC. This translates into CASSISDRLISVEQFF.